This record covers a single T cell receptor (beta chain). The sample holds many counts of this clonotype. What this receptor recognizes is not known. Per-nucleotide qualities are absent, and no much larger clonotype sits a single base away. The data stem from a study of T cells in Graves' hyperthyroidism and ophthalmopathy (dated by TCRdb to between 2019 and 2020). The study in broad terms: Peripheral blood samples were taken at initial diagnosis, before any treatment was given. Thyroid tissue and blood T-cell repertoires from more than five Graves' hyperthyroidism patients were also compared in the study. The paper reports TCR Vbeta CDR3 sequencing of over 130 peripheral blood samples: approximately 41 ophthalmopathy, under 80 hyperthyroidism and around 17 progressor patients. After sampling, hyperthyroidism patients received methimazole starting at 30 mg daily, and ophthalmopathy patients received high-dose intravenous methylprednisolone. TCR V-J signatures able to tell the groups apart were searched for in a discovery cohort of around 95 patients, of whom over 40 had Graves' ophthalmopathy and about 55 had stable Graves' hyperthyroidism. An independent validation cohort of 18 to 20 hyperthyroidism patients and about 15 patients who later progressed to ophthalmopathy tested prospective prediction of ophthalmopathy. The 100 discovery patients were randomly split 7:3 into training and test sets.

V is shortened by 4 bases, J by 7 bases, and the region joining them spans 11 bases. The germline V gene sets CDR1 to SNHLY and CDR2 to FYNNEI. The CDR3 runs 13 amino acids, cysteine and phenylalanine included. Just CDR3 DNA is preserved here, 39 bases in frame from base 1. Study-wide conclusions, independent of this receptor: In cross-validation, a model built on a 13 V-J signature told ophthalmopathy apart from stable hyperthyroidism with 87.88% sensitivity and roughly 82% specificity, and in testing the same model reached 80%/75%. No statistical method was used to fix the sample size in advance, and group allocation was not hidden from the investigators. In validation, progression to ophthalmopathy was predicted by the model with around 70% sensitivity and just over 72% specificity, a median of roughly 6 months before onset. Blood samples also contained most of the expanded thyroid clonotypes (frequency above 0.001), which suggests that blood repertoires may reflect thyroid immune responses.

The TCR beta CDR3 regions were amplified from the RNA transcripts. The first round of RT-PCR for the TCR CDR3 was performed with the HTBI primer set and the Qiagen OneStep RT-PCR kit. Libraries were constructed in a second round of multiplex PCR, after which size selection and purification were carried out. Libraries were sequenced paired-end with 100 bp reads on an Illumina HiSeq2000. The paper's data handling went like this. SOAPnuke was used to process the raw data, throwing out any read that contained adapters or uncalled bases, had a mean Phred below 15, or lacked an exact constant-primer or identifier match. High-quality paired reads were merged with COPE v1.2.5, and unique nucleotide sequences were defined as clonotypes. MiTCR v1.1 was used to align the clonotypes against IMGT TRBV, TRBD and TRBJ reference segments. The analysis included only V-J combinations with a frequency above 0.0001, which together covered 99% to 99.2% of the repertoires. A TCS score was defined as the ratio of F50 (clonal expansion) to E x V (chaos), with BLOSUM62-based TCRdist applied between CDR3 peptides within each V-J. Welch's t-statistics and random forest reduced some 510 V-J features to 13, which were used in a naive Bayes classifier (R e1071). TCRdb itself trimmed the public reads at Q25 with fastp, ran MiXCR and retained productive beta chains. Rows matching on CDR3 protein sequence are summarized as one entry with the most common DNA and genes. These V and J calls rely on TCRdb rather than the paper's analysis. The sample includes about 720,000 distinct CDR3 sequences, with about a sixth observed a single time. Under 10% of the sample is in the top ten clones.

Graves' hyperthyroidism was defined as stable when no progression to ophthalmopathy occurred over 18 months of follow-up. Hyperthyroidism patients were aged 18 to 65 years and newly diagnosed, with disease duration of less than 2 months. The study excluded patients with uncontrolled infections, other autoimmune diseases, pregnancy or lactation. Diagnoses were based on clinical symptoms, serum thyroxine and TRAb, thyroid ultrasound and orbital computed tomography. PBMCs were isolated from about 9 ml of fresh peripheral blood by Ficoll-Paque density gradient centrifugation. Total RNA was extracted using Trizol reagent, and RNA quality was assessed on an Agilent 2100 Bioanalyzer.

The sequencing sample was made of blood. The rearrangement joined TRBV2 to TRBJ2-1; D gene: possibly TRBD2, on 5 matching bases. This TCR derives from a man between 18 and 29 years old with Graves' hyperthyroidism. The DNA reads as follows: TGTGCCAGCAGTGTACTAGTTGGGAATGAGCAGTTCTTC. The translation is CASSVLVGNEQFF.